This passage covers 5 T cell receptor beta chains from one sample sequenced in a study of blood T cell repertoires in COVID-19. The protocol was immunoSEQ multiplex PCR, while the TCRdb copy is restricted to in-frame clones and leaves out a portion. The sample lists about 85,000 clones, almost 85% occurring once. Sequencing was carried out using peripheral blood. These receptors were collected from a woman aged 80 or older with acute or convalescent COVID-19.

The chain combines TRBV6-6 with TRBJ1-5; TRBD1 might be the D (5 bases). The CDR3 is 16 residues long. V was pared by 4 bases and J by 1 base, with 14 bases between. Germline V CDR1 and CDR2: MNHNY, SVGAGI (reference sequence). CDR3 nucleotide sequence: TGTGCCAGCAGTTTAGGGGTCCCTCGGAGCAATCAGCCCCAGCATTTT. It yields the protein CASSLGVPRSNQPQHF.

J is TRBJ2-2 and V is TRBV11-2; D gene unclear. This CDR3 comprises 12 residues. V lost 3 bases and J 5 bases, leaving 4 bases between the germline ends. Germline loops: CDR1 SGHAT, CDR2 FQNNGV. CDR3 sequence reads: CASSLATGELFF. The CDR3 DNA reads TGTGCCAGCAGCTTGGCAACCGGGGAGCTGTTTTTT.

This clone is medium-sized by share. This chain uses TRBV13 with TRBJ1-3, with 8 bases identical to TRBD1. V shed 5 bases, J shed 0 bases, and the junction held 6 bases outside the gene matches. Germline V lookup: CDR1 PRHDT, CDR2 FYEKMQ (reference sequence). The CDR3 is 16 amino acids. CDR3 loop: CASSIWTGSSGNTIYF. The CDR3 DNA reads TGTGCCAGCAGCATCTGGACAGGGAGCTCTGGAAACACCATATATTTT.

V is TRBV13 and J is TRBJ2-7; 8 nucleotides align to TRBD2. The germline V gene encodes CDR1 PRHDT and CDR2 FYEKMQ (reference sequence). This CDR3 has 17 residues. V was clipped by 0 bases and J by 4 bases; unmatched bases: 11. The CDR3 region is CASSLGRAGVPPYEQYF. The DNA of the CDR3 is TGTGCCAGCAGCTTAGGCAGAGCGGGAGTCCCACCTTACGAGCAGTACTTC.

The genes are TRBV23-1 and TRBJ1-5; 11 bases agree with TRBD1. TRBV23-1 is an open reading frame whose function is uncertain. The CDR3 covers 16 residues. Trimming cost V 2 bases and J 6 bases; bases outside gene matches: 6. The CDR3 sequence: CASSQVRTGGAQPQHF. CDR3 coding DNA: TGCGCCAGCAGTCAAGTAAGGACAGGGGGCGCTCAGCCCCAGCATTTT.